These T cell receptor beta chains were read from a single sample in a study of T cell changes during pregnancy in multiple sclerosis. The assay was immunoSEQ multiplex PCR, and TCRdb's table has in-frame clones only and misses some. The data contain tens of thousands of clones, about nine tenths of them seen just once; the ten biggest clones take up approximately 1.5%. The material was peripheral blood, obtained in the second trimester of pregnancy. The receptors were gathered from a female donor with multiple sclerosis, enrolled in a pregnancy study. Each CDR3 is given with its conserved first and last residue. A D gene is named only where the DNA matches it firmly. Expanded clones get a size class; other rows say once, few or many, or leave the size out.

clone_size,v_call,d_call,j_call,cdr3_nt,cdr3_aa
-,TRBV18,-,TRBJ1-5,TGTGCCAGCTCAACCCTAAATAGCAATCAGCCCCAGCATTTT,CASSTLNSNQPQHF
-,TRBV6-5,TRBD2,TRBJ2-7,TGTGCCAGCAGTTCGGGACTAGCGGGACCATACGAGCAGTACTTC,CASSSGLAGPYEQYF
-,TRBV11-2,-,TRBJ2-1,TGTGCCAGCAGCTCAGTCGCAGGGGGGTACTACAATGAGCAGTTCTTC,CASSSVAGGYYNEQFF
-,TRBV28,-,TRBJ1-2,TGTGCCAGCTCTCAGGGGACCTATGGCTACACCTTC,CASSQGTYGYTF
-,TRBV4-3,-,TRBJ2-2,TGCGCCAGCAGCCAAAATTGGGAGGGGGAGCTGTTTTTT,CASSQNWEGELFF
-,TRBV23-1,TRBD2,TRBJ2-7,TGCGCCAGCAGTCAATCAGGGGGGGGACTAGCGGGAGGGTCCTACGAGCAGTACTTC,CASSQSGGGLAGGSYEQYF
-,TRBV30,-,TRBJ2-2,TGTGCCTGGAGTGTTGAAGCGCCCGGGGAGCTGTTTTTT,CAWSVEAPGELFF
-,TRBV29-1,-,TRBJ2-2,TGCAGCGTTGACGAGACAGTCAACACCGGGGAGCTGTTTTTT,CSVDETVNTGELFF
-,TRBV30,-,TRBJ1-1,TGTGCCTGGAGTGTGGCGGGCACTGAAGCTTTCTTT,CAWSVAGTEAFF
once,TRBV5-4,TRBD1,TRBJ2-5,TGTGCCAGCAGCTTGGGACGCAGGGGGATGTTGGAGACCCAGTACTTC,CASSLGRRGMLETQYF
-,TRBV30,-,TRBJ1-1,TGTGCCGGAGCCACAGGGAACACTGAAGCTTTCTTT,CAGATGNTEAFF
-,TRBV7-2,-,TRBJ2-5,TGTGCCAGCAGCTTCACCGGGACAAGCCAAGAGACCCAGTACTTC,CASSFTGTSQETQYF
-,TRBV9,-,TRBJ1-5,TGTGCCAGCAGCGTTTATAGCAATCAGCCCCAGCATTTT,CASSVYSNQPQHF
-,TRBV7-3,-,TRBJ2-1,TGTGCCAGCAGTCCCGGGACTCTAGCCTACAATGAGCAGTTCTTC,CASSPGTLAYNEQFF
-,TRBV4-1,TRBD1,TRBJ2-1,TGCGCCAGCAGCCAAGGGGACAGGGCCTACAATGAGCAGTTCTTC,CASSQGDRAYNEQFF
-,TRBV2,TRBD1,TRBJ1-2,TGTGCCAGCAGGGGGGGACAGGGGTGGAGGAATGGCTACACCTTC,CASRGGQGWRNGYTF
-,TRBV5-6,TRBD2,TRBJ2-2,TGTGCCAGCAGCCCAGACGGGACTAGCGGGATTTGGGGGGAGCTGTTTTTT,CASSPDGTSGIWGELFF
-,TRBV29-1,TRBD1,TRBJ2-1,TGCAGCGGCCTAGGGGGACAGGGGAAGGATGAGCAGTTCTTC,CSGLGGQGKDEQFF
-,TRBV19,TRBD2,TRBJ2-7,TGTGCCAGTAGTCTGAGGACTAGAGACTCCTACGAGCAGTACTTC,CASSLRTRDSYEQYF
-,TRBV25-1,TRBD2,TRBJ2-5,TGTGCCAGCACCTGGAGGGCGGCTAGCGGGAGGGAGACCCAGTACTTC,CASTWRAASGRETQYF
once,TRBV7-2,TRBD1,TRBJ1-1,TGTGCCAGCAGTACAGGGGGGAACACTGAAGCTTTCTTT,CASSTGGNTEAFF
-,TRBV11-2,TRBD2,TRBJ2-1,TGTGCCAGCAGCTTAGTGATACTAGCGGGTAAATCTGAGCAGTTCTTC,CASSLVILAGKSEQFF
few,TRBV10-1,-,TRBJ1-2,TGCGCCAGCAGTGAGGGTCAGACGGGTGGCTACACCTTC,CASSEGQTGGYTF
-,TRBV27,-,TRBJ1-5,TGTGCCAGCAGGCGCCAGGGTCCAAATAGCAATCAGCCCCAGCATTTT,CASRRQGPNSNQPQHF
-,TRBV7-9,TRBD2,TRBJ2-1,TGTGCCAGCAGCCACTCGGCGGGAGGCCCCCACAATGAGCAGTTCTTC,CASSHSAGGPHNEQFF
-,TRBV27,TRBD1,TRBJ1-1,TGTGCCAGCAGTTTACGGGGTCCAGGGGGCACTGAAGCTTTCTTT,CASSLRGPGGTEAFF
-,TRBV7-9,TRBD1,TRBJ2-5,TGTGCCAGCAGCTTAAGAGGCTTGGCAGGGGGAGAGACCCAGTACTTC,CASSLRGLAGGETQYF
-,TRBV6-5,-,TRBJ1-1,TGTGCCAGCAGTTACTTGCGGGAGGGCACTGAAGCTTTCTTT,CASSYLREGTEAFF
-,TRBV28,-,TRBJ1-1,TGTGCCAGCAGTTTAGACGGGGTGGGGACTGAAGCTTTCTTT,CASSLDGVGTEAFF
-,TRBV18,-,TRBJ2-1,TGTGCCAGCTCATCTCTAGCGAGTGACAATGAGCAGTTCTTC,CASSSLASDNEQFF
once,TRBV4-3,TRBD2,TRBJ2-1,TGCGCCAGCAGCCAAGCGCTAGCGGGAGACAATGAGCAGTTCTTC,CASSQALAGDNEQFF
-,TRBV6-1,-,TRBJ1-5,TGTGCCAGCAGGGCAAGTAGCAATCAGCCCCAGCATTTT,CASRASSNQPQHF
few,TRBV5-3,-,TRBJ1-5,TGTGCCAGAAGCGAACGGACCGCGGGATATAGCAATCAGCCCCAGCATTTT,CARSERTAGYSNQPQHF
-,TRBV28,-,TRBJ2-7,TGTGCCAGCAGTGTCAATCGGAGAGACTCCTACGAGCAGTACTTC,CASSVNRRDSYEQYF
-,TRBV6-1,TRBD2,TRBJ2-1,TGTGCCAGCAGTGAAAGGATTAGCGGGAGCTCCTACAATGAGCAGTTCTTC,CASSERISGSSYNEQFF
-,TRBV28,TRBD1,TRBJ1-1,TGTGCCAGCAGTTCACAAGGACAGGCCTTAGCTGAAGCTTTCTTT,CASSSQGQALAEAFF
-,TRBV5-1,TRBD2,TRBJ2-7,TGCGCCAGCACCGAGCGGGAAAGGTCCTACGAGCAGTACTTC,CASTERERSYEQYF
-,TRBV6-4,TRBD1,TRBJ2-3,TGTGCCAGCCGACCCTCGACAGGGGACACAGATACGCAGTATTTT,CASRPSTGDTDTQYF
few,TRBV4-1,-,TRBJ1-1,TGCGCCAGCAGCCAAGTACGGGGGAACACTGAAGCTTTCTTT,CASSQVRGNTEAFF
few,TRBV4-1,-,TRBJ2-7,TGCGCCAGCAGCCAAGATGCGGAGGGGATGTTTTCCTACGAGCAGTACTTC,CASSQDAEGMFSYEQYF
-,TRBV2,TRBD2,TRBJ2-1,TGTGCCAGCAGTTGGACTAGCGGGAGTGCTGAGCAGTTCTTC,CASSWTSGSAEQFF
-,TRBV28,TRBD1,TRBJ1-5,TGTGCCAGCAGTGATCTGACAGGGGCCCGTCAGCCCCAGCATTTT,CASSDLTGARQPQHF
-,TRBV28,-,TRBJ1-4,TGTGCCAGCAGTTTTCCGGGACTGACTAATGAAAAACTGTTTTTT,CASSFPGLTNEKLFF
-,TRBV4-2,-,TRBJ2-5,TGTGCCAGCAGCCTCCCAGGAGGCTCGGAGACCCAGTACTTC,CASSLPGGSETQYF
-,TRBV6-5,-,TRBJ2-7,TGTGCCAGCAGTTACAGCAGTGGGGCAGCAGGCGAGCAGTACTTC,CASSYSSGAAGEQYF
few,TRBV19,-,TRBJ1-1,TGTGCCAGTAGTATCGGAGGGTTGAACACTGAAGCTTTCTTT,CASSIGGLNTEAFF
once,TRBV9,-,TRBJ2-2,TGTGCCAGCAGCGTAGAGGCGGGATGGAACACCGGGGAGCTGTTTTTT,CASSVEAGWNTGELFF
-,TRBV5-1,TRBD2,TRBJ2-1,TGCGCCAGCAGCTCCCAGGGTAGCGGGAACTTCGGGAATGAGCAGTTCTTC,CASSSQGSGNFGNEQFF
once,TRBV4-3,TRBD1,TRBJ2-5,TGCGCCAGCAGCCCAACGGGACAGGGGGCGGGGGAGACCCAGTACTTC,CASSPTGQGAGETQYF
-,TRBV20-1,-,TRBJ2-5,TGCAGTGCCCCGACTAGAGGGACCCAGTACTTC,CSAPTRGTQYF
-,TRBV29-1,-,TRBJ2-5,TGCAGCGTAGCGTGGGAGACCCAGTACTTC,CSVAWETQYF
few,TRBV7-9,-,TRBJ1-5,TGTGCCAGCAGCCCGGGGACACTGAATCAGCCCCAGCATTTT,CASSPGTLNQPQHF
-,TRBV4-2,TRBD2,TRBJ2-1,TGTGCCAGCAGCCGGCCGGGACTAGCGGACTTGGGGGAGCAGTTCTTC,CASSRPGLADLGEQFF
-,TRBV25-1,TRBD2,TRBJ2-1,TGTGCCAGCAGTGCTTCTAGCGGGAGTAATGAGCAGTTCTTC,CASSASSGSNEQFF
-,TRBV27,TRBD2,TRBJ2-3,TGTGCCAGCAGTTCAAGACTAGCGGGAGTGATAGATACGCAGTATTTT,CASSSRLAGVIDTQYF
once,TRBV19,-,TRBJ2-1,TGTGCCAGTGGTCAGGGTATCCCCTACAATGAGCAGTTCTTC,CASGQGIPYNEQFF
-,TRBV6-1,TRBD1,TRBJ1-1,TGTGCCAGCAGTGAAGGGGGACAGGGAGGCACTGAAGCTTTCTTT,CASSEGGQGGTEAFF
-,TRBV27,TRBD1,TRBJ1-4,TGTGCCAGCAGTTTATCACCGGGACAGGGTGAAAAACTGTTTTTT,CASSLSPGQGEKLFF